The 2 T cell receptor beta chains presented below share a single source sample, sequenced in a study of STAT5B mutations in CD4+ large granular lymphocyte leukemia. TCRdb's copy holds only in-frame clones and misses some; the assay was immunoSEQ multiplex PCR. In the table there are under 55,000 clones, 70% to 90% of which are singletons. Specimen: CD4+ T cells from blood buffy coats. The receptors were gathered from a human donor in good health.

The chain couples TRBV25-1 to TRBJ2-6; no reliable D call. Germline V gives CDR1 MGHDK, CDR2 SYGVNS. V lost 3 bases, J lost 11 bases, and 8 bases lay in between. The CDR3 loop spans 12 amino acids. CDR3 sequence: CASSDTPDVLTF. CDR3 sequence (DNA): TGTGCCAGCAGTGATACCCCTGACGTCCTGACTTTC.

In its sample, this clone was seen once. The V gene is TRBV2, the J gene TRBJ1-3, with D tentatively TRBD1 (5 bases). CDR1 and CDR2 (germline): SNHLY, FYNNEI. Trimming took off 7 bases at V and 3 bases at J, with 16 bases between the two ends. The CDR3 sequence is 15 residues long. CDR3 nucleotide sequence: TGTGCCAGCAACTCGCAGGGATTAGTTGGAAACACCATATATTTT. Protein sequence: CASNSQGLVGNTIYF.